The next 20 T cell receptor beta chains were all read from a single sample in a study of CD8 T cells in Susac syndrome. Reverse transcription used about 0.5 to 1 ug RNA and random hexamers. TCRdb reprocessed the immunoSEQ multiplex PCR reads via MiXCR and lists one record per CDR3 protein. Seen here are 55,000 to 80,000 distinct CDR3 sequences, 93% observed once, and the top ten hold roughly 0.16%. Sequenced: CD4+ T cells from PBMCs. The origin of the receptors is a human donor with Susac syndrome.

There are a few counts of this clonotype. The J gene is TRBJ2-2, the V gene TRBV6-2 or TRBV6-3; no reliable D call. The CDR3 is 12 amino acids. The germline V gene has CDR1 MNHEY and CDR2 SVGEGT. Trimming pared 6 bases from V and 7 bases from J, leaving 9 bases between. In DNA, the CDR3 is TGTGCCAGCAGCCCCCGGCGCGGGGAGCTGTTTTTT. This sequence encodes CASSPRRGELFF.

The chain is built from TRBV19 and TRBJ2-2; D unresolved. CDR1 LNHDA and CDR2 SQIVND come from the germline V gene (reference sequence). CDR3 length equals 13 residues. V lost 2 bases, J lost 8 bases, and 9 bases lay in between. The CDR3 region is CASSIQLGGELFF. CDR3 bases: TGTGCCAGTAGTATACAATTAGGGGGGGAGCTGTTTTTT. The variable domain in full, with the rest retrieved from reference TRBV19 and TRBJ2-2, is DGGITQSPKYLFRKEGQNVTLSCEQNLNHDAMYWYRQDPGQGLRLIYYSQIVNDFQKGDIAEGYSVSREKKESFPLTVTSAQKNPTAFYLCASSIQLGGELFFGEGSRLTVL.

V gene TRBV18 combines with J gene TRBJ2-7, with 9 bases identical to TRBD1. Trimming removed 3 bases from V and 3 bases from J; junction bases left unmatched: 3. In germline, CDR1 is KGHSH, CDR2 LQKENI. CDR3 length: 14 residues. The chain's CDR3 is CASSPGQGSYEQYF. CDR3 DNA sequence: TGTGCCAGCTCACCGGGACAGGGCAGCTACGAGCAGTACTTC.

The chain uses TRBV29-1 and TRBJ1-1; the D gene is possibly TRBD1 (6 bases). V lost 7 bases and J lost 0, with 9 bases in between. Germline V gene data show CDR1 as SQVTM and CDR2 as ANQGSEA. The CDR3 consists of 12 residues. CDR3 residues: CSAGQLNTEAFF. CDR3 sequence (DNA): TGCAGCGCCGGACAGCTGAACACTGAAGCTTTCTTT.

This clonotype has just one count. The V call is TRBV2, the J call TRBJ2-3; 7 bases map to TRBD2. Germline V gene sequence: CDR1 SNHLY, CDR2 FYNNEI. This CDR3 contains 15 residues. After removal of 10 bases from V and 2 bases from J, the junction contained 12 bases not matched to a gene. CDR3: CATLLGGFPTDTQYF. CDR3 DNA sequence: TGTGCCACTCTACTGGGGGGGTTTCCCACAGATACGCAGTATTTT.

V and J are TRBV5-1 and TRBJ2-5; TRBD2 is a possible D gene (5 bases). Trimming took 3 bases from V and 2 from J, leaving 11 bases between them. The CDR3 spans 14 residues. Germline V CDR1 and CDR2: SGHRS, YFSETQ. CDR3 region: CASSWGGGQETQYF. As DNA, the CDR3 is TGCGCCAGCAGCTGGGGTGGAGGTCAAGAGACCCAGTACTTC.

This clonotype appeared once. The chain links TRBV20-1 to TRBJ2-1; 11 bases fit TRBD2. The CDR3 spans 17 residues. Germline loops: CDR1 DFQATT, CDR2 SNEGSKA (reference sequence). V gave up 5 bases and J gave up 1 base; unmatched junction bases: 10. This CDR3 reads CSAEYSGGAVSYNEQFF. Written as DNA, the CDR3 is TGCAGTGCTGAATATAGCGGGGGGGCAGTGTCCTACAATGAGCAGTTCTTC.

The chain carries TRBV19 and TRBJ2-1, with TRBD2 identical over 7 bases. J gave up 5 bases and V 7 bases, and 11 bases lay outside the gene matches. CDR3 length equals 15 residues. Germline CDR1 is LNHDA and CDR2 is SQIVND (reference sequence). This CDR3 reads CASIPSGGLDNEQFF. CDR3 DNA: TGTGCCAGTATCCCCTCGGGGGGACTGGACAATGAGCAGTTCTTC.

This clonotype was observed a handful of times. The genes are TRBV6-2 or TRBV6-3 and TRBJ2-5; 10 bases agree with TRBD2. V lost 2 bases, J lost 4 bases, and 4 bases stayed unmatched. In germline, CDR1 is MNHEY, CDR2 SVGEGT. This CDR3 has 15 amino acids. CDR3 residues: CASSYERGGRETQYF. Here the CDR3 DNA reads TGTGCCAGCAGTTACGAGCGGGGGGGCCGAGAGACCCAGTACTTC.

The chain recombines TRBV20-1 with TRBJ2-1; TRBD2 agrees at 11 bases. Trimming removed 1 base from V and 3 bases from J; junction bases left unmatched: 8. The CDR3 has 17 residues. Germline-derived CDR1 and CDR2 are DFQATT and SNEGSKA (reference sequence). CDR3 sequence: CSARVRTSGRNYNEQFF. The CDR3 nucleotides are TGCAGTGCTAGAGTTCGGACTAGCGGGCGAAACTACAATGAGCAGTTCTTC.

The CDR3 region is CASSPGNSPLHF. The CDR3 bases are TGTGCCAGCAGTCCCGGTAATTCACCCCTCCACTTT. This sequence joins TRBV28 and TRBJ1-6, with D hard to call. Trimming cost V 5 bases and J 6 bases, with 5 bases left between them. The germline CDR1 and CDR2 sequences are MDHEN and SYDVKM. The CDR3 has 12 amino acids.

V and J are TRBV6-5 and TRBJ1-1; D is unclear. V shed 7 bases and J shed 8 bases, with 14 bases lying between them. The CDR3 length is 12 residues. Per germline, CDR1 MNHEY and CDR2 SVGAGI. The CDR3 is CASTRGGSEAFF. DNA of the CDR3: TGTGCCAGCACCAGAGGTGGGTCCGAAGCTTTCTTT.

The rearrangement joins TRBV7-2 to TRBJ2-1; 8 bases are a match to TRBD2. Germline-derived CDR1 and CDR2 are SGHTA and FQGNSA. J was trimmed by 9 bases and V by 5 bases; bases with no gene match: 15. This CDR3 has 16 amino acids. CDR3 bases: TGTGCCAGCAGCCTATCCGGTGGGACTAGTTCGGGTGAGCAGTTCTTC. Translating gives CASSLSGGTSSGEQFF.

Here the CDR3 DNA reads TGTGCCAGCAGTGTAGAACATGAGGAGACCCAGTACTTC. It is translated as CASSVEHEETQYF. The chain is built from TRBV2 and TRBJ2-5; D not certain. V was clipped by 4 bases and J by 5 bases, with 11 bases between them. The CDR3 consists of 13 residues. CDR1 is SNHLY, CDR2 FYNNEI, per germline.

CDR3 DNA sequence: TGTGCCAGCCGGCGGACAGGGAACACCGGGGAGCTGTTTTTT. Translating gives CASRRTGNTGELFF. The gene calls are TRBV5-6 and TRBJ2-2; 7 nucleotides line up with TRBD1. CDR3 length equals 14 residues. The junction had 4 bases not matched to a gene; V was cut back by 7 bases and J by 1 base. The germline V gene has CDR1 SGHDT and CDR2 YYEEEE.

The DNA for the CDR3 is TGTGCCAGCAGCGCTAACCCGGGACGGGGCTACGAGCAGTACTTC. It translates to CASSANPGRGYEQYF. The J gene is TRBJ2-7, the V gene TRBV9; D could derive from TRBD1 or TRBD2 (5 bases each). V shed 3 bases and J shed 3 bases, with 16 bases lying between them. The length of the CDR3 is 15 residues. Germline-derived CDR1 and CDR2 are SGDLS and YYNGEE.

The chain joins TRBV2 to TRBJ2-2, with D maybe TRBD1 (5 bases). Germline values: CDR1 SNHLY, CDR2 FYNNEI. V dropped 2 bases and J dropped 1 base, with 8 bases sitting between them. This CDR3 contains 15 residues. CDR3 sequence (DNA): TGTGCCAGCAGTGAATACAGGAGGAACACCGGGGAGCTGTTTTTT. Translated: CASSEYRRNTGELFF.

This clonotype was recorded only once. This rearrangement joins TRBV9 to TRBJ2-5; weak D call: TRBD1 (5 bases). Germline V gene sequence: CDR1 SGDLS, CDR2 YYNGEE. V lost 0 bases, J lost 0 bases, and 6 bases lay in between. The CDR3 is 14 amino acids. CDR3 in amino acids: CASSVEGYQETQYF. CDR3 sequence (DNA): TGTGCCAGCAGCGTAGAGGGGTACCAAGAGACCCAGTACTTC.

The chain links TRBV29-1 to TRBJ1-1, with 7 bases that match TRBD1. CDR3 size: 13 residues. Germline V lookup: CDR1 SQVTM, CDR2 ANQGSEA. V shed 7 bases, J shed 7 bases, and the junction held 12 bases outside the gene matches. The CDR3 nucleotides are TGCAGCGGTAATTCCGGGACAGACGATGAAGCTTTCTTT. Translating gives CSGNSGTDDEAFF.

This clonotype was picked up one time. The chain employs TRBV2 and TRBJ1-2; D possibly corresponds to TRBD1 (5 bases). V gave up 6 bases and J gave up 10 bases, with 18 bases separating them. From germline, CDR1 is SNHLY and CDR2 FYNNEI. The CDR3 loop spans 13 amino acids. DNA for the CDR3: TGTGCCAGCAGCCCCCGACAGACCGAAATCTACACCTTC. This codes for CASSPRQTEIYTF.